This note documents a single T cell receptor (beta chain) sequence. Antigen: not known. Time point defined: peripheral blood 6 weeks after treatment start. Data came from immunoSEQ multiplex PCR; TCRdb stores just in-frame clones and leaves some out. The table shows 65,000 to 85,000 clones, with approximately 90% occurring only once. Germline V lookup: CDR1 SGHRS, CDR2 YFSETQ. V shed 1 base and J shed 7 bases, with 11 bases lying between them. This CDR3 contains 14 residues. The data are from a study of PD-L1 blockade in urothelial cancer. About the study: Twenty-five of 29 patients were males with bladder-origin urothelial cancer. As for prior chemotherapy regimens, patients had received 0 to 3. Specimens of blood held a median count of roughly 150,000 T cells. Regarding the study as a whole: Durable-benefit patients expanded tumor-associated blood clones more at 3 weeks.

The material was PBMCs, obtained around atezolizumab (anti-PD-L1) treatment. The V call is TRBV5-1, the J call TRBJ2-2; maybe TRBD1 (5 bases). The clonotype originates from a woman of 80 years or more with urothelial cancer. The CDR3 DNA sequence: TGCGCCAGCAGCTTGCAGGGCTTTGGCGGGGAGCTGTTTTTT. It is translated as CASSLQGFGGELFF.